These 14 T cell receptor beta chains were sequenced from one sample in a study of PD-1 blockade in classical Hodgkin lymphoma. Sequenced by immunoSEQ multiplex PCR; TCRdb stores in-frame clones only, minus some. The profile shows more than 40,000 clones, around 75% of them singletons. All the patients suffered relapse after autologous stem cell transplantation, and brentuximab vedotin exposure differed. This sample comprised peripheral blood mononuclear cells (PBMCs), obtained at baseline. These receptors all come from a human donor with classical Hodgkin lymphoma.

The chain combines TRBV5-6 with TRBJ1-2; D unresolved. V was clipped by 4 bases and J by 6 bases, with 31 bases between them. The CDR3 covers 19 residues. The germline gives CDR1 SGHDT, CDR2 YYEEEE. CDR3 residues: CASSPLAGGAAQARDGYTF. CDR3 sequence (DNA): TGTGCCAGCAGCCCCTTGGCAGGTGGCGCCGCCCAAGCCAGAGATGGCTACACCTTC.

CDR3 in amino acids: CSALEGVHYEQYF. In DNA, the CDR3 is TGCAGCGCTTTGGAAGGAGTCCACTACGAGCAGTACTTC. The chain couples TRBV29-1 to TRBJ2-7; D unresolved. CDR1 SQVTM and CDR2 ANQGSEA come from the germline V gene. CDR3 size: 13 residues. Trimming removed 7 bases from V and 3 bases from J, with 16 bases in between.

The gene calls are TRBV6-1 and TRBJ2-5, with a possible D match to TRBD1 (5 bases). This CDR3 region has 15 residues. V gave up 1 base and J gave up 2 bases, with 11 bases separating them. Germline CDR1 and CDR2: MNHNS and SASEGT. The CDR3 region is CASSEDLGLQETQYF. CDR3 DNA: TGTGCCAGCAGTGAAGACCTGGGGCTTCAAGAGACCCAGTACTTC.

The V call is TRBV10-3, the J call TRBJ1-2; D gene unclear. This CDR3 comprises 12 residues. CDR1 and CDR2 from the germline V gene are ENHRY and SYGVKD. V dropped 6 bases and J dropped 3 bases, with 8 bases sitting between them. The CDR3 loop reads CAIRGLDYGYTF. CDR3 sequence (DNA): TGTGCCATCAGAGGGCTGGACTATGGCTACACCTTC.

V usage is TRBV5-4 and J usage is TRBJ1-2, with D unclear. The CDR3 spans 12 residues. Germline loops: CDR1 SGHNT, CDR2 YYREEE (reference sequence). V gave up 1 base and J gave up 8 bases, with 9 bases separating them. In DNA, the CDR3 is TGTGCCAGCAGCTTGTCGAGGGAGGGCTACACCTTC. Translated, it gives CASSLSREGYTF.

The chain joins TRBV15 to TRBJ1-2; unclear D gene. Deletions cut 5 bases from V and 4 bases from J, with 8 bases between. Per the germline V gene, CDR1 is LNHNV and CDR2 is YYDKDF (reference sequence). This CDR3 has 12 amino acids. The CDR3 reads CATSDEGYGYTF. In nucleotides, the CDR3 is TGTGCCACCAGCGACGAGGGCTATGGCTACACCTTC. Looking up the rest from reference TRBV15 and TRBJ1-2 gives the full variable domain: DAMVIQNPRYQVTQFGKPVTLSCSQTLNHNVMYWYQQKSSQAPKLLFHYYDKDFNNEADTPDNFQSRRPNTSFCFLDIRSPGLGDTAMYLCATSDEGYGYTFGSGTRLTVV.

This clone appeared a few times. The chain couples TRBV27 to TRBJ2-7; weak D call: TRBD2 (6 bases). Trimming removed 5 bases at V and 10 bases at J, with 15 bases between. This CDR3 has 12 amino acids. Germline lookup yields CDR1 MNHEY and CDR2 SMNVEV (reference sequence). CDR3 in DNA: TGTGCCAGCAGTCAGATAAGGCGGGAACAGTACTTC. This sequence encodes CASSQIRREQYF.

Here the CDR3 reads CASSPSKDRTRGSNYGYTF. CDR3 coding DNA: TGCGCCAGCAGCCCATCTAAAGACAGGACGAGAGGATCTAACTATGGCTACACCTTC. The genes are TRBV4-1 and TRBJ1-2; D possibly corresponds to TRBD1 (6 bases). This CDR3 spans 19 amino acids. Germline CDR1 reads MGHRA; CDR2 reads YSYEKL. V was cut by 4 bases and J by 0 bases, with 24 bases left in between.

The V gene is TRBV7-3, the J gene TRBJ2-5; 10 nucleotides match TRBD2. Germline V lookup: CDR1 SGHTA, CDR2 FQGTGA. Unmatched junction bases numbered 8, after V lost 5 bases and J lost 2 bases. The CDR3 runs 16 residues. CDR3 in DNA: TGTGCCAGCAGCCCCGGACTAGCGGTTAAACAAGAGACCCAGTACTTC. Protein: CASSPGLAVKQETQYF. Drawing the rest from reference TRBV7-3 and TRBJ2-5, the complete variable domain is GAGVSQTPSNKVTEKGKYVELRCDPISGHTALYWYRQSLGQGPEFLIYFQGTGAADDSGLPNDRFFAVRPEGSVSTLKIQRTERGDSAVYLCASSPGLAVKQETQYFGPGTRLLVL.

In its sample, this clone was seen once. The CDR3 protein is CASSREGGRYEQYF. The CDR3 DNA sequence: TGTGCCAGCAGCCGTGAGGGGGGGCGGTACGAGCAGTACTTC. This chain connects TRBV5-8 to TRBJ2-7; possible D gene TRBD2, 7 bases. V was clipped by 4 bases and J by 4 bases, with 15 bases between them. Per germline, CDR1 SGHTS and CDR2 YDEGEE. CDR3 length: 14 residues.

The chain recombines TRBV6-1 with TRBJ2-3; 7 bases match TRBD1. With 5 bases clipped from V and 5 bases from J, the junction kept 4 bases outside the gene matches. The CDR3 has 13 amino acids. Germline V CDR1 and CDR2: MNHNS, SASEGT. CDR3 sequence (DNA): TGTGCCAGCAGTAGACAGGGAATAGATACGCAGTATTTT. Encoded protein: CASSRQGIDTQYF.

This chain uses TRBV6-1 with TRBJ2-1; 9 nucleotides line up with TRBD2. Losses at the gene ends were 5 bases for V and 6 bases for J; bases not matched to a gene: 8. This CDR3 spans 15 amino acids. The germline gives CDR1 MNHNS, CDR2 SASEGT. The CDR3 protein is CASSPTSGVFNEQFF. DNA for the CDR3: TGTGCCAGCAGTCCGACTAGCGGAGTGTTCAATGAGCAGTTCTTC.

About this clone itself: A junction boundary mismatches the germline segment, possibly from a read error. The CDR3 region has the DNA TGTGCCACCAGTCACAGGGGGTGGGATCAGCCCCAGCATTTT. Translated: CATSHRGWDQPQHF. The chain couples TRBV6-5 to TRBJ1-5; 8 bases agree with TRBD1. The CDR3 extends over 14 amino acids. The germline CDR1 and CDR2 sequences are MNHEY and SVGAGI.

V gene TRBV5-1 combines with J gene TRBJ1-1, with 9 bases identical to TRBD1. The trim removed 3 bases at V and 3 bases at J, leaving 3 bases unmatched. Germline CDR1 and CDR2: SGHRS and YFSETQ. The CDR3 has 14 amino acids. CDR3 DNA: TGCGCCAGCAGCTGGGACAGGGTGGACACTGAAGCTTTCTTT. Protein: CASSWDRVDTEAFF.